These 25 T cell receptor beta chains were all obtained from the same sample, sequenced in a study of CD8+ T cells in alopecia areata (dated by TCRdb to 2016 to 2019). The library was obtained by the immunoSEQ multiplex PCR assay. RNA was extracted from all samples and reverse transcribed into cDNA as template for TCR sequencing. Imported from immuneACCESS, the table was reduced by TCRdb to in-frame sequences with V and J called. These copies leave out some clones; in studies compared against another copy, an unresolved V gene accounts for under half, and the cause of the remainder is not known. The sample table shows about 190,000 clones, and 64% are seen once. The ten top clones hold about 1.3% of the sample. The treatment or condition label for this specimen denotes: oral pan-JAK inhibitor, 5-10 mg twice daily. This material consisted of CD4+ T cells sorted from blood, taken between weeks 47 and 50, from a patient treated with tofacitinib. These receptors were obtained from a human donor with alopecia areata.

The J gene is TRBJ2-3, the V gene TRBV5-6; 8 bases line up with TRBD2. Trimming removed 4 bases from V and 3 bases from J; junction bases left unmatched: 7. This CDR3 contains 15 residues. CDR1 is SGHDT, CDR2 YYEEEE, per germline. CDR3 in amino acids: CASSPAGTRTDTQYF. The CDR3 region has the DNA TGTGCCAGCAGCCCAGCCGGGACTAGAACAGATACGCAGTATTTT.

J is TRBJ2-5 and V is TRBV5-6, with D hard to call. The CDR3 is 15 amino acids. Trimming pared 5 bases from V and 1 base from J, leaving 15 bases between. The germline gives CDR1 SGHDT, CDR2 YYEEEE. Here the CDR3 DNA reads TGTGCCAGCAGATTTAAGCAGGTTCTCCAAGAGACCCAGTACTTC. Protein: CASRFKQVLQETQYF.

The CDR3: CASSLASTGGLEFF. Written as DNA, the CDR3 is TGTGCCAGCAGCTTAGCGAGTACGGGGGGGCTCGAGTTCTTC. V and J are TRBV7-2 and TRBJ2-1; the match to TRBD2 covers 8 bases. CDR3 length equals 14 residues. Germline V gene sequence: CDR1 SGHTA, CDR2 FQGNSA. Trimming cost V 0 bases and J 14 bases; bases outside gene matches: 9. The whole variable domain, remainder taken from reference TRBV7-2 and TRBJ2-1, is GAGVSQSPSNKVTEKGKDVELRCDPISGHTALYWYRQSLGQGLEFLIYFQGNSAPDKSGLPSDRFSAERTGGSVSTLTIQRTQQEDSAVYLCASSLASTGGLEFFGPGTRLTVL.

The rearrangement joins TRBV29-1 to TRBJ2-3; D is uncertain. The CDR3 extends over 13 amino acids. Trimming took 2 bases from V and 5 from J, leaving 11 bases between them. CDR1 is SQVTM and CDR2 is ANQGSEA in the germline V gene. CDR3 sequence: CSVETATGDTQYF. The CDR3 DNA follows: TGCAGCGTTGAAACAGCGACGGGAGATACGCAGTATTTT.

The chain combines TRBV10-3 with TRBJ1-2, with 9 positions matching TRBD1. Trimming at V came to 6 bases and at J to 4 bases, leaving 6 bases not matched to a gene. Germline CDR1 and CDR2: ENHRY and SYGVKD. The CDR3 extends over 14 amino acids. DNA of the CDR3: TGTGCCATCAGATCGGGACAGGGTAGCTATGGCTACACCTTC. Protein product: CAIRSGQGSYGYTF.

The chain is built from TRBV11-3 and TRBJ2-7; 11 nucleotides agree with TRBD2. Germline CDR1 reads SGHNT; CDR2 reads YENEEA. V lost 4 bases and J lost 1; bases outside the gene matches: 3. CDR3 length: 15 amino acids. CDR3 bases: TGTGCCAGCAGCTCTCGGACTAGCGGGTCCTACGAGCAGTACTTC. It codes for CASSSRTSGSYEQYF. The full variable domain, in which reference TRBV11-3 and TRBJ2-7 provide the parts outside the CDR3, is EAGVVQSPRYKIIEKKQPVAFWCNPISGHNTLYWYLQNLGQGPELLIRYENEEAVDDSQLPKDRFSAERLKGVDSTLKIQPAELGDSAVYLCASSSRTSGSYEQYFGPGTRLTVT.

The gene calls are TRBV7-9 and TRBJ2-3; 8 bases are a match to TRBD2. V dropped 7 bases and J dropped 4; count of bases not matched to a gene: 4. The CDR3 is 13 amino acids. CDR1 and CDR2 (germline): SEHNR, FQNEAQ (reference sequence). The CDR3 DNA reads as TGTGCCAGCAACTCAGCGGGGGCAGATACGCAGTATTTT. This encodes CASNSAGADTQYF.

This clone was counted a few times. The chain is built from TRBV6-6 and TRBJ2-5, with 8 positions matching TRBD2. The CDR3 length is 13 residues. CDR1 is MNHNY and CDR2 is SVGAGI in the germline V gene (reference sequence). V lost 7 bases and J lost 3; bases outside the gene matches: 4. This CDR3 is CASTRAGEETQYF. In DNA, the CDR3 is TGTGCCAGCACGCGAGCGGGGGAAGAGACCCAGTACTTC.

This chain links TRBV9 with TRBJ2-2; no definite D call. Germline CDR1 SGDLS, CDR2 YYNGEE. CDR3 length: 14 residues. Trimming took 5 bases from V and 0 from J, leaving 8 bases between them. The CDR3 sequence is CASRAASNTGELFF. The CDR3 DNA reads TGTGCCAGCAGGGCAGCATCGAACACCGGGGAGCTGTTTTTT.

This clone was observed a few times. The V gene is TRBV5-1, the J gene TRBJ2-3, with 8 nucleotides matching TRBD2. Germline CDR1 reads SGHRS; CDR2 reads YFSETQ. The CDR3 is 15 residues long. The trim removed 2 bases at V and 2 bases at J, leaving 4 bases unmatched. CDR3 in DNA: TGCGCCAGCAGCTTAGCGGGGGCGCACACAGATACGCAGTATTTT. This translates into CASSLAGAHTDTQYF.

This clone was counted a few times. The chain is built from TRBV29-1 and TRBJ2-2; no firm D call. Germline-derived CDR1 and CDR2 are SQVTM and ANQGSEA. The V gene lost 0 bases and the J gene lost 6 bases, with 14 bases spanning the gap. CDR3 length: 15 residues. The CDR3 loop is CSVEDLPGGAGELFF. The CDR3 nucleotides are TGCAGCGTTGAAGATCTTCCAGGTGGGGCCGGGGAGCTGTTTTTT.

The chain joins TRBV30 to TRBJ1-2; D is undetermined. This CDR3 is built from 12 residues. Germline V CDR1 and CDR2: GTSNPN, SVGIG (reference sequence). Trimming removed 8 bases from V and 2 bases from J, with 12 bases in between. The CDR3 is CAQRVLNYGYTF. CDR3 DNA: TGTGCCCAACGCGTACTCAACTATGGCTACACCTTC. Complete variable domain (other parts from reference TRBV30 and TRBJ1-2): SQTIHQWPATLVQPVGSPLSLECTVEGTSNPNLYWYRQAAGRGLQLLFYSVGIGQISSEVPQNLSASRPQDRQFILSSKKLLLSDSGFYLCAQRVLNYGYTFGSGTRLTVV.

This clone has a handful of counts. The J gene is TRBJ2-7, the V gene TRBV5-1; 7 nucleotides agree with TRBD2. CDR3 size: 15 residues. Per the germline V gene, CDR1 is SGHRS and CDR2 is YFSETQ. After removal of 4 bases from V and 4 bases from J, the junction contained 11 bases not matched to a gene. CDR3 protein: CASSAGLDPSYEQYF. Here the CDR3 DNA reads TGCGCCAGCAGCGCCGGACTAGATCCCTCTTACGAGCAGTACTTC. The full variable domain, its missing parts supplied by reference TRBV5-1 and TRBJ2-7, is KAGVTQTPRYLIKTRGQQVTLSCSPISGHRSVSWYQQTPGQGLQFLFEYFSETQRNKGNFPGRFSGRQFSNSRSEMNVSTLELGDSALYLCASSAGLDPSYEQYFGPGTRLTVT.

The chain joins TRBV10-3 to TRBJ1-1; D gene unclear. The germline V gene has CDR1 ENHRY and CDR2 SYGVKD. Between the trimmed V and J ends, which lost 3 bases and 6 bases, there was a span of 11 bases. This CDR3 contains 13 residues. CDR3: CAISEVGMPEAFF. CDR3 nucleotide sequence: TGTGCCATCAGTGAAGTGGGGATGCCTGAAGCTTTCTTT.

The rearrangement links TRBV19 to TRBJ1-2, with D tentatively TRBD1 (6 bases). The length of the CDR3 is 13 residues. Germline V gene data show CDR1 as LNHDA and CDR2 as SQIVND (reference sequence). V lost 5 bases, J lost 8 bases, and 15 bases lay in between. The DNA for the CDR3 is TGTGCCAGTAGTCAGCGCAGGGGAGACGGCTACACCTTC. This gives the protein CASSQRRGDGYTF.

The J gene is TRBJ2-5, the V gene TRBV11-2; TRBD2 matches at 14 bases. Germline V gives CDR1 SGHAT, CDR2 FQNNGV. The length of the CDR3 is 16 residues. Trimming at V came to 1 base and at J to 2 bases, leaving 0 bases not matched to a gene. The CDR3 spells CASSLGTSGGQETQYF. In DNA form, the CDR3 reads TGTGCCAGCAGCTTAGGGACTAGCGGGGGGCAAGAGACCCAGTACTTC.

The chain combines TRBV10-1 with TRBJ2-3, with 9 bases that match TRBD1. There are 14 residues in the CDR3. The trim removed 6 bases at V and 4 bases at J, leaving 5 bases unmatched. The V gene's germline CDR1 is WNHNN and CDR2 SYGVQD (reference sequence). In DNA form, the CDR3 reads TGCGCCAGCAGACCGGGACAGGGCGCAGATACGCAGTATTTT. This codes for CASRPGQGADTQYF.

The chain links TRBV19 to TRBJ2-5; D gene uncertain. CDR1 is LNHDA, CDR2 SQIVND, per germline (reference sequence). Deletions cut 5 bases from V and 5 bases from J, with 12 bases between. This CDR3 is 13 amino acids long. The CDR3: CASSLGASETQYF. DNA for the CDR3: TGTGCCAGTAGTCTTGGAGCGTCGGAGACCCAGTACTTC.

This chain uses TRBV25-1 with TRBJ1-6, with a possible D match to TRBD1 (5 bases). The V and J ends lost 6 bases and 5 bases respectively, with 11 bases between them. The CDR3 consists of 14 residues. Germline-derived CDR1 and CDR2 are MGHDK and SYGVNS. Here the CDR3 DNA reads TGTGCCAGCAGGGGGGAGCCAGATAATTCACCCCTCCACTTT. Its protein is CASRGEPDNSPLHF. The whole variable domain, remainder taken from reference TRBV25-1 and TRBJ1-6, is EADIYQTPRYLVIGTGKKITLECSQTMGHDKMYWYQQDPGMELHLIHYSYGVNSTEKGDLSSESTVSRIRTEHFPLTLESARPSHTSQYLCASRGEPDNSPLHFGNGTRLTVT.

The genes are TRBV29-1 and TRBJ1-1, with a possible D match to TRBD1 (5 bases). This CDR3 has 14 residues. V was shortened by 7 bases and J by 3 bases, with 18 bases between the two germline ends. Germline V gene lookup returns CDR1 SQVTM and CDR2 ANQGSEA. The CDR3 DNA is TGCAGCGCCGCGGCTCGGGGGAAGGACACTGAAGCTTTCTTT. Amino acids: CSAAARGKDTEAFF.

In its sample, this clone was seen once. CDR3 sequence: CASGWGNEKLFF. Here the CDR3 DNA reads TGTGCCAGCGGGTGGGGGAATGAAAAACTGTTTTTT. The chain employs TRBV2 and TRBJ1-4; possibly TRBD1 for D (5 bases). The CDR3 covers 12 residues. V was shortened by 8 bases and J by 5 bases, with 9 bases between the two germline ends. Germline loops: CDR1 SNHLY, CDR2 FYNNEI. Full variable domain (rest looked up from reference TRBV2 and TRBJ1-4): EPEVTQTPSHQVTQMGQEVILRCVPISNHLYFYWYRQILGQKVEFLVSFYNNEISEKSEIFDDQFSVERPDGSNFTLKIRSTKLEDSAMYFCASGWGNEKLFFGSGTQLSVL.

The DNA of the CDR3 is TGTGCCTGGAGTTCGAAGGGGGGATATTATGGCTACACCTTC. Protein sequence: CAWSSKGGYYGYTF. The V and J genes are TRBV30 and TRBJ1-2, with D possibly TRBD1 on 6 matching bases. V lost 2 bases, J lost 5 bases, and 15 bases lay in between. The CDR3 is 14 amino acids. Germline CDR1 reads GTSNPN; CDR2 reads SVGIG (reference sequence). The full variable domain, its missing parts supplied by reference TRBV30 and TRBJ1-2, is SQTIHQWPATLVQPVGSPLSLECTVEGTSNPNLYWYRQAAGRGLQLLFYSVGIGQISSEVPQNLSASRPQDRQFILSSKKLLLSDSGFYLCAWSSKGGYYGYTFGSGTRLTVV.

The genes are TRBV30 and TRBJ1-4; possibly TRBD1 for D (5 bases). Trimming took off 0 bases at V and 9 bases at J, with 14 bases between the two ends. Germline lookup yields CDR1 GTSNPN and CDR2 SVGIG (reference sequence). This CDR3 contains 14 residues. The CDR3 sequence is CAWSVPGGVKKLFF. The CDR3 DNA sequence: TGTGCCTGGAGTGTACCCGGGGGAGTGAAAAAACTGTTTTTT.

The CDR3 bases are TGTGCCAGCAGTTATTTGACAGGGAAAGAGCAGTACTTC. Protein: CASSYLTGKEQYF. The genes are TRBV6-6 and TRBJ2-7; 7 nucleotides line up with TRBD1. J lost 7 bases, V lost 3 bases, and 6 bases had no gene match. Germline V gene lookup returns CDR1 MNHNY and CDR2 SVGAGI (reference sequence). The CDR3 extends over 13 amino acids.

This chain links TRBV2 with TRBJ2-1, with D possibly TRBD2 on 7 matching bases. This CDR3 is 15 amino acids long. Per the germline V gene, CDR1 is SNHLY and CDR2 is FYNNEI. V lost 4 bases and J lost 6, with 16 bases in between. The CDR3 sequence is CASSVVGGAVNEQFF. DNA of the CDR3: TGTGCCAGCAGTGTCGTGGGGGGGGCCGTCAATGAGCAGTTCTTC.